The 22 T cell receptor beta chains below were found in one sample sequenced in a study of prognosis after radiotherapy for stage I lung cancer. Genomic DNA was subjected to two-round multiplex PCR for amplification of TCR beta CDR3. Amplification during the initial PCR round employed primers specific to each TRBV and TRBJ gene. TCRdb passed the multiplex PCR reads through MiXCR, listing each CDR3 protein once. Among 13,000 to 15,000 distinct CDR3 sequences listed, 56% were seen once. This specimen was PBMCs, taken before or after stereotactic body radiation therapy (not recorded which). These receptors came from a donor aged 50 or older with non-small cell lung cancer.

Judged by abundance, this clonotype is medium-sized. The gene calls are TRBV20-1 and TRBJ2-7; possible D gene TRBD2, 5 bases. The CDR3 covers 13 residues. The V gene's germline CDR1 is DFQATT and CDR2 SNEGSKA (reference sequence). Trimming pared 3 bases from V and 1 base from J, leaving 10 bases between. The CDR3 nucleotides read TGCAGTGCTAGTTTGAGGACTTCCTACGAGCAGTACTTC. Residues: CSASLRTSYEQYF.

The rearrangement joins TRBV6-2 or TRBV6-3 to TRBJ2-3; 12 bases are shared with TRBD2. CDR1 and CDR2 (germline): MNHEY, SVGEGT. The V and J ends lost 2 bases and 2 bases, in that order; junction bases with no gene match: 5. This CDR3 contains 17 residues. CDR3 in amino acids: CASSYGWTSGVTDTQYF. CDR3 DNA: TGTGCCAGCAGTTACGGGTGGACTAGCGGGGTCACAGATACGCAGTATTTT.

A note on this clonotype: The likely explanation is a read error, given a far larger clone one base away. The chain recombines TRBV6-9 with TRBJ2-7; D is unresolved. V was cut by 2 bases and J by 0 bases, with 5 bases left in between. Germline loops: CDR1 MNHGY, CDR2 SVAAGI. CDR3 length equals 13 residues. CDR3 nucleotides: TGTGCCAGCAGTTATGGGATCTCCTACGAGCAGTACTTC. Protein: CASSYGISYEQYF.

This clonotype was seen at least ten times. V is TRBV7-6 and J is TRBJ1-6, with D tentatively TRBD1 (5 bases). The V and J ends lost 1 base and 0 bases respectively, with 13 bases between them. This CDR3 comprises 18 residues. The germline V gene encodes CDR1 SGHVS and CDR2 FNYEAQ. The CDR3 here is CASSLEGWGSSYNSPLHF. The CDR3 coding sequence is TGTGCCAGCAGCTTAGAAGGTTGGGGCAGCTCCTATAATTCACCCCTCCACTTT. The variable domain in full, with the rest retrieved from reference TRBV7-6 and TRBJ1-6, is GAGVSQSPRYKVTKRGQDVALRCDPISGHVSLYWYRQALGQGPEFLTYFNYEAQQDKSGLPNDRFSAERPEGSISTLTIQRTEQRDSAMYRCASSLEGWGSSYNSPLHFGNGTRLTVT.

This clonotype is categorized as medium-sized. The rearrangement links TRBV6-2 or TRBV6-3 to TRBJ1-3; maybe TRBD1 (5 bases). The CDR3 extends over 15 amino acids. Trimming removed 5 bases at V and 0 bases at J, with 11 bases between. Germline assignment: CDR1 MNHEY and CDR2 SVGEGT. The CDR3 coding sequence is TGTGCCAGCAGTCAACAGGAATCCTCTGGAAACACCATATATTTT. Its protein is CASSQQESSGNTIYF.

This clonotype has a count of ten or more. The V gene is TRBV19, the J gene TRBJ1-3, with D hard to call. Per the germline V gene, CDR1 is LNHDA and CDR2 is SQIVND (reference sequence). This CDR3 region has 16 residues. V was trimmed by 1 base and J by 0 bases, leaving 10 bases between them. This chain's CDR3 is CASSIASGTSGNTIYF. The CDR3 DNA follows: TGTGCCAGTAGTATAGCCTCAGGTACCTCTGGAAACACCATATATTTT.

This chain links TRBV28 with TRBJ2-2, with D perhaps TRBD1 or TRBD2 (5 bases each). Germline lookup yields CDR1 MDHEN and CDR2 SYDVKM. CDR3 size: 15 residues. The ends were cut back, 5 bases at V and 6 bases at J, with 16 bases in the middle. The DNA of the CDR3 is TGTGCCAGCAGTCTGCCCGGGGACCAAGCCGGGGAGCTGTTTTTT. Translated, it gives CASSLPGDQAGELFF.

As regards this clonotype: This likely stems from a read error, as it lies one base from a far larger clone. The V call is TRBV7-9, the J call TRBJ2-2; D is possibly TRBD2 (6 bases). With 3 bases removed from V and 5 bases from J, the gap between germline ends came to 10 bases. CDR1 is SEHNR, CDR2 FQNEAQ, per germline (reference sequence). This CDR3 is built from 14 residues. The CDR3 here is CASSFTSWTGELFF. CDR3 DNA sequence: TGTGCCAGCAGCTTTACTAGCTGGACCGGGGAGCTGTTTTTT.

This clonotype was recorded at least ten times. The chain employs TRBV20-1 and TRBJ1-1, with D possibly matching TRBD1 (6 bases). From germline, CDR1 is DFQATT and CDR2 SNEGSKA (reference sequence). The germline V and J ends were trimmed by 1 base and 0 bases, with 12 bases remaining between them. The length of the CDR3 is 15 residues. The CDR3 nucleotides are TGCAGTGCTAGAGTCGGCAGGGGATTGAACACTGAAGCTTTCTTT. This translates into CSARVGRGLNTEAFF.

This chain connects TRBV5-1 to TRBJ1-2; maybe TRBD1 (5 bases). Germline values: CDR1 SGHRS, CDR2 YFSETQ. The CDR3 totals 14 residues. Trimming shortened V by 7 bases and J by 8 bases, and 21 bases separated the two germline ends. The CDR3 is CASGPGGATMGYTF. DNA for the CDR3: TGCGCCAGCGGGCCCGGGGGAGCGACTATGGGCTACACCTTC.

This clonotype was recorded at least ten times. The chain combines TRBV5-1 with TRBJ2-5, with TRBD1 matching over 9 bases. The CDR3 has 14 amino acids. Germline CDR1 is SGHRS and CDR2 is YFSETQ. The V gene end was trimmed by 4 bases and the J gene end by 2 bases; junction bases not matched to a gene: 3. The chain's CDR3 is CASSLTGGQETQYF. The DNA of the CDR3 is TGCGCCAGCAGCCTGACAGGGGGTCAAGAGACCCAGTACTTC.

The V call is TRBV12-3 or TRBV12-4, the J call TRBJ2-7; no clear D gene. Between the trimmed V and J ends, which lost 5 bases and 3 bases, there was a span of 5 bases. The CDR3 extends over 11 amino acids. In nucleotides, the CDR3 is TGTGCCAGCAGTCCTCGCTACGAGCAGTACTTC. Encoded protein: CASSPRYEQYF.

This clonotype was observed many times. One base away lies a much larger clone, so this may be a sequencing read error. The V call is TRBV27, the J call TRBJ2-7; perhaps TRBD1 as D (6 bases). The CDR3 is 13 amino acids. CDR1 MNHEY and CDR2 SMNVEV come from the germline V gene (reference sequence). Trimming took off 4 bases at V and 2 bases at J, with 9 bases between the two ends. The DNA for the CDR3 is TGTGCCAGCAGTTGGACAGTCCCCTACGAGCAGTACTTC. Its translation: CASSWTVPYEQYF.

V is TRBV11-2 and J is TRBJ2-3; 8 nucleotides agree with TRBD2. V was pared by 0 bases and J by 0 bases, with 2 bases of the junction left unmatched. Germline V gives CDR1 SGHAT, CDR2 FQNNGV. CDR3 size: 16 residues. Written as DNA, the CDR3 is TGTGCCAGCAGCTTAGAAACTAGCGGTAGCACAGATACGCAGTATTTT. Residues: CASSLETSGSTDTQYF.

This clonotype was seen at least ten times. The J gene is TRBJ1-1, the V gene TRBV5-4; 10 positions match TRBD1. The CDR3 runs 16 residues. V shed 4 bases, J shed 0 bases, and the junction held 6 bases outside the gene matches. From germline, CDR1 is SGHNT and CDR2 YYREEE (reference sequence). The CDR3 nucleotides read TGTGCCAGCAGCCGTCCCGGGACAGGGGTGAACACTGAAGCTTTCTTT. Protein product: CASSRPGTGVNTEAFF.

In this sample, this clonotype turned up many times. The V gene is TRBV20-1, the J gene TRBJ2-3; D call uncertain. In germline, CDR1 is DFQATT, CDR2 SNEGSKA (reference sequence). CDR3 length equals 11 residues. The CDR3: CSPRATDTQYF. CDR3 nucleotide sequence: TGCAGCCCCCGGGCGACAGATACGCAGTATTTT.

Within the sample, this clonotype is medium-sized (0.01 to 0.1%). This chain connects TRBV6-1 to TRBJ2-7; 9 bases agree with TRBD1. The V segment lost 6 bases and the J segment 2 bases; nucleotides outside the gene matches: 8. The germline CDR1 and CDR2 sequences are MNHNS and SASEGT. This CDR3 has 15 amino acids. CDR3 residues: CASSRDRDPAYEQYF. DNA for the CDR3: TGTGCCAGCAGCCGGGACAGGGATCCGGCCTACGAGCAGTACTTC.

CDR3 sequence reads: CASIAGTSGRAETQYF. The CDR3 DNA follows: TGTGCCAGCATCGCCGGGACTAGCGGTAGGGCGGAGACCCAGTACTTC. J is TRBJ2-5 and V is TRBV11-3, with TRBD2 identical over 11 bases. This CDR3 region has 16 residues. Germline-derived CDR1 and CDR2 are SGHNT and YENEEA. Trimming took 7 bases from V and 5 from J; bases not matched to a gene: 12.

For this clonotype: A far larger clone lies a single base away; this is likely a read error. V usage is TRBV6-5 and J usage is TRBJ1-1; unclear D gene. Germline V gives CDR1 MNHEY, CDR2 SVGAGI. V dropped 5 bases and J dropped 2 bases, with 9 bases sitting between them. The CDR3 contains 13 residues. CDR3 amino acids: CASSAADNTEAFF. CDR3 nucleotides: TGTGCCAGCAGTGCAGCCGATAACACTGAAGCTTTCTTT.

This clonotype was detected only once. The V and J genes are TRBV7-8 and TRBJ2-7, with D unresolved. The germline V gene has CDR1 SGHVS and CDR2 FQNEAQ. Trimming pared 0 bases from V and 7 bases from J, leaving 13 bases between. The length of the CDR3 is 14 residues. The CDR3 sequence: CASSLASLLSEQYF. For the CDR3, the DNA is TGTGCCAGCAGCTTAGCCTCGTTGCTTTCAGAGCAGTACTTC.

This clonotype was observed at least ten times. V gene TRBV28 combines with J gene TRBJ2-1; TRBD2 matches at 7 bases. The CDR3 has 16 residues. V shed 1 base and J 2 bases; nucleotides not matched to a gene: 5. The germline gives CDR1 MDHEN, CDR2 SYDVKM. As DNA, the CDR3 is TGTGCCAGCAGTTTATTAGCGGGCCACCCCTACAATGAGCAGTTCTTC. Its translation is CASSLLAGHPYNEQFF.

Sample share makes this clonotype medium-sized (0.01 to 0.1%). This chain uses TRBV27 with TRBJ2-3; D is unclear. This CDR3 has 14 residues. Trimming shortened V by 3 bases and J by 2 bases, and 9 bases separated the two germline ends. Germline lookup yields CDR1 MNHEY and CDR2 SMNVEV (reference sequence). The CDR3 DNA follows: TGTGCCAGCAGTTTGTCCCGCATCACAGATACGCAGTATTTT. It specifies CASSLSRITDTQYF.